At least ten counts were recorded for the clone carrying this TCR beta chain. This CDR3 is built from 16 residues. Germline lookup yields CDR1 SGHNT and CDR2 YYREEE (reference sequence). J was trimmed by 2 bases and V by 1 base; bases with no gene match: 5. The input was approximately 500 ng total RNA; TCR beta cDNA was made from it with a constant-region primer. Slightly modified ARM-PCR served as the procedure for the TCR beta libraries. These libraries came from three rounds of nested multiplex PCR. Both of the initial two PCR rounds ran for about 9 cycles and employed TRBV1-TRBV30 forward primers alongside a C-beta reverse primer. TCRdb redid the calling of the multiplex PCR reads with MiXCR, one entry per CDR3 protein. The table includes 55,000 to 65,000 distinct CDR3 sequences, just over 70% detected once. This specimen comes from a study of tumor-infiltrating lymphocytes in primary liver carcinoma.

Unsorted bulk tissue (about 18-32 mg) underwent RNA and DNA co-extraction. Material: liver tumor tissue from sampling region 2. As for subset: tumor region T2, inferior pole. The sequence was obtained from a man between 35 and 55 years old with primary liver carcinoma and hepatitis B virus infection. The chain is built from TRBV5-4 and TRBJ2-3; TRBD2 matches at 9 bases. Written as DNA, the CDR3 is TGTGCCAGCAGCTTGCTCGCGGGAGGGCCCACAGATACGCAGTATTTT. Its translation is CASSLLAGGPTDTQYF.